This passage covers 28 T cell receptor beta chains from one sample sequenced in a study of blood T cell repertoires in COVID-19 (dated by TCRdb to about 2020). Library creation used the immunoSEQ multiplex PCR assay. TCRdb stores this immuneACCESS table with in-frame sequences only. Part of the clones is absent; in the studies checked, under half of the shortfall reflects unresolved V genes, and no reason is known for the rest. This sample has about 270,000 clones in its table, and 85% to 90% of those were observed once. The ten biggest clones cover about 2.2% of the sample. Sequenced input: PBMCs or T cells enriched from blood (not recorded which). These receptors all stem from a woman between 18 and 30 years old who had recovered from COVID-19.

V gene TRBV30 combines with J gene TRBJ2-1; 10 nucleotides align to TRBD1. Germline trimming cut 5 bases from V and 2 bases from J; bases unmatched to any gene: 9. Germline lookup yields CDR1 GTSNPN and CDR2 SVGIG (reference sequence). The length of the CDR3 is 16 residues. The CDR3 DNA sequence: TGTGCCTGGGCGACAGGGGGCGCAGGTCCCTACAATGAGCAGTTCTTC. It translates to CAWATGGAGPYNEQFF.

The chain has TRBV6-1 and TRBJ1-1; 7 bases agree with TRBD1. Germline V lookup: CDR1 MNHNS, CDR2 SASEGT. The CDR3 totals 15 residues. V lost 0 bases and J lost 4; bases outside the gene matches: 5. In DNA, the CDR3 is TGTGCCAGCAGTGAAGCACACAGGGGAGGCACTGAAGCTTTCTTT. Protein sequence: CASSEAHRGGTEAFF.

With respect to this clone: In the same sample, other DNA sequences code for this CDR3. The chain is built from TRBV27 and TRBJ1-1; TRBD1 is a possible D gene (5 bases). V was trimmed by 3 bases and J by 1 base, leaving 6 bases between them. The CDR3 length is 13 residues. Germline loops: CDR1 MNHEY, CDR2 SMNVEV (reference sequence). The CDR3 nucleotides read TGTGCCAGCAGTTTGGGGGGGAACACTGAAGCTTTCTTT. Its protein is CASSLGGNTEAFF.

The chain is built from TRBV3-1 (or the pseudogene TRBV3-2) and TRBJ1-6; maybe TRBD1 (6 bases). The CDR3 sequence is 16 residues long. With 1 base removed from V and 5 bases from J, the gap between germline ends came to 12 bases. Germline assignment: CDR1 LGHDT and CDR2 YNNKEL (reference sequence). The CDR3 nucleotides read TGTGCCAGCAGCCAAGTCGGGGGGCAAAATAATTCACCCCTCCACTTT. Its protein is CASSQVGGQNNSPLHF.

This CDR3 is CASSFGQTAAVQYF. In nucleotides, the CDR3 is TGCGCCAGCAGCTTTGGACAGACCGCCGCCGTGCAGTACTTC. This rearrangement joins TRBV4-1 to TRBJ2-7, with D possibly being TRBD1 (6 bases). V lost 5 bases and J 9 bases, leaving 20 bases between the germline ends. The CDR3 covers 14 residues. Germline-derived CDR1 and CDR2 are MGHRA and YSYEKL.

This rearrangement joins TRBV3-1 (or the pseudogene TRBV3-2) to TRBJ1-5, with no clear D. The germline V gene has CDR1 LGHDT and CDR2 YNNKEL (reference sequence). V was pared by 3 bases and J by 9 bases, with 12 bases between. The CDR3 is made up of 13 amino acids. Here the CDR3 DNA reads TGTGCCAGCAGCCAGACTGCGGAAGGGCCCCAGCATTTT. Protein: CASSQTAEGPQHF.

This clone was found a few times. The genes are TRBV10-2 and TRBJ2-1; TRBD1 matches 7 bases. CDR1 is WSHSY, CDR2 SAAADI, per germline. The CDR3 totals 15 residues. The V gene end was trimmed by 2 bases and the J gene end by 3 bases; junction bases not matched to a gene: 4. CDR3 protein: CASSETGQNYNEQFF. CDR3 bases: TGCGCCAGCAGTGAGACGGGACAGAACTACAATGAGCAGTTCTTC.

This clone was seen once. V is TRBV9 and J is TRBJ1-2; tentatively, D is TRBD1 (6 bases). The CDR3 is made up of 14 amino acids. Germline CDR1 reads SGDLS; CDR2 reads YYNGEE. The germline V and J ends were trimmed by 0 bases and 7 bases, with 13 bases remaining between them. The CDR3 loop is CASSVGRQDRGYTF. CDR3 DNA: TGTGCCAGCAGCGTAGGGAGACAGGATCGTGGCTACACCTTC.

The chain links TRBV6-4 to TRBJ2-1; no firm D call. The V end lost 4 bases, the J end lost 5 bases, and 9 bases lay between the germline ends. Germline loops: CDR1 MRHNA, CDR2 SNTAGT. The CDR3 covers 13 residues. CDR3 nucleotide sequence: TGTGCCAGCAGTGTCCGGGTAAACAATGAGCAGTTCTTC. This gives the protein CASSVRVNNEQFF.

The chain joins TRBV7-6 to TRBJ2-1, with TRBD2 identical over 9 bases. CDR3 length: 14 amino acids. The germline CDR1 and CDR2 sequences are SGHVS and FNYEAQ. V lost 3 bases, J lost 7 bases, and 4 bases stayed unmatched. The CDR3 bases are TGTGCCAGCAGCTTGGCGGGGGGGCCTAATGAGCAGTTCTTC. Its protein is CASSLAGGPNEQFF.

The J gene is TRBJ2-2, the V gene TRBV9; 15 bases are shared with TRBD2. With V trimmed by 0 bases and J by 0 bases, 3 bases remained unmatched. In germline, CDR1 is SGDLS, CDR2 YYNGEE. The CDR3 covers 19 residues. This CDR3 is CASSVGGTSGGPNTGELFF. Here the CDR3 DNA reads TGTGCCAGCAGCGTAGGCGGGACTAGCGGGGGGCCGAACACCGGGGAGCTGTTTTTT.

This clone came up once. J is TRBJ1-2 and V is TRBV6-5; D might be TRBD1 (6 bases). V lost 6 bases to trimming and J lost 4 bases, with 18 bases between them. Per germline, CDR1 MNHEY and CDR2 SVGAGI. The length of the CDR3 is 15 residues. The CDR3 bases are TGTGCCAGCAGACCCCACAGGGATACGACCTATGGCTACACCTTC. Its translation: CASRPHRDTTYGYTF.

This chain links TRBV6-6 with TRBJ2-5; 9 bases are shared with TRBD2. CDR3 length: 14 residues. The V and J ends lost 2 bases and 4 bases, in that order; junction bases with no gene match: 2. Germline-derived CDR1 and CDR2 are MNHNY and SVGAGI (reference sequence). The CDR3 bases are TGTGCCAGCAGTTACGCGGGGGGGGGAGAGACCCAGTACTTC. This sequence encodes CASSYAGGGETQYF.

As concerns this clone: One junction end disagrees with the germline gene, perhaps due to a read error. V and J are TRBV5-5 and TRBJ2-1, with TRBD1 matching 7 bases. This CDR3 is built from 15 residues. Germline V gives CDR1 SGHKS, CDR2 YYEKEE (reference sequence). The CDR3 is CASSLTTTRDSERFF. DNA for the CDR3: TGTGCCAGCAGCTTGACAACCACCCGGGACAGCGAGCGGTTCTTC. The full variable domain, rest sourced from reference TRBV5-5 and TRBJ2-1, is DAGVTQSPTHLIKTRGQQVTLRCSPISGHKSVSWYQQVLGQGPQFIFQYYEKEERGRGNFPDRFSARQFPNYSSELNVNALLLGDSALYLCASSLTTTRDSERFFGPGTRLTVL.

The genes are TRBV24-1 and TRBJ2-7, with 9 bases fitting TRBD1. The CDR3 sequence is 15 residues long. V shed 6 bases, J shed 1 base, and the junction held 6 bases outside the gene matches. From germline, CDR1 is KGHDR and CDR2 SFDVKD. The CDR3 coding sequence is TGTGCCACCAGTAGCGTCGGGACAGGGTCCTACGAGCAGTACTTC. It is translated as CATSSVGTGSYEQYF.

The chain's CDR3 is CASRSGGKNEQFF. DNA for the CDR3: TGTGCCAGCAGGTCGGGGGGGAAAAATGAGCAGTTCTTC. The chain employs TRBV2 and TRBJ2-1; TRBD2 matches at 8 bases. Trimming took 6 bases from V and 7 from J; bases not matched to a gene: 5. The CDR3 covers 13 residues. Germline V gives CDR1 SNHLY, CDR2 FYNNEI. Full variable domain (missing parts from reference TRBV2 and TRBJ2-1): EPEVTQTPSHQVTQMGQEVILRCVPISNHLYFYWYRQILGQKVEFLVSFYNNEISEKSEIFDDQFSVERPDGSNFTLKIRSTKLEDSAMYFCASRSGGKNEQFFGPGTRLTVL.

The V gene is TRBV19, the J gene TRBJ2-7, with 7 bases fitting TRBD1. The CDR3 spans 13 residues. The trim removed 3 bases at V and 2 bases at J, leaving 1 base unmatched. In germline, CDR1 is LNHDA, CDR2 SQIVND (reference sequence). The CDR3 loop reads CASSIGTAYEQYF. CDR3 in DNA: TGTGCCAGTAGTATCGGGACAGCCTACGAGCAGTACTTC.

The CDR3 bases are TGCGCCAGCGCGGGGCGGGGTTCTTCCTACGAGCAGTACTTC. As protein: CASAGRGSSYEQYF. The rearrangement links TRBV5-1 to TRBJ2-7; a weak D match, TRBD2 (6 bases). V was trimmed by 7 bases and J by 1 base, leaving 15 bases between them. The CDR3 runs 14 residues. From germline, CDR1 is SGHRS and CDR2 YFSETQ.

V gene TRBV2 combines with J gene TRBJ1-6, with TRBD1 matching 9 bases. The germline V gene has CDR1 SNHLY and CDR2 FYNNEI. The CDR3 totals 16 residues. Germline trimming cut 8 bases from V and 7 bases from J; bases unmatched to any gene: 12. CDR3 sequence: CASRAARQGGNSPLHF. CDR3 DNA: TGTGCCAGCCGCGCCGCTCGACAGGGGGGGAATTCACCCCTCCACTTT.

The rearrangement uses TRBV28 and TRBJ1-2; 12 bases agree with TRBD1. Trimming cost V 6 bases and J 4 bases; bases outside gene matches: 6. Germline CDR1 MDHEN, CDR2 SYDVKM. The CDR3 loop spans 15 amino acids. The CDR3 sequence: CASSAGQGASYGYTF. DNA for the CDR3: TGTGCCAGCAGCGCGGGACAGGGGGCCTCCTATGGCTACACCTTC.

This chain uses TRBV5-1 with TRBJ1-2; TRBD1 aligns across 8 bases. The CDR3 length is 15 residues. V dropped 6 bases and J dropped 2; count of bases not matched to a gene: 9. Germline assignment: CDR1 SGHRS and CDR2 YFSETQ. The CDR3 here is CASTPTTGENYGYTF. DNA of the CDR3: TGCGCCAGCACCCCCACGACAGGGGAGAACTATGGCTACACCTTC. Variable domain in full (rest from reference TRBV5-1 and TRBJ1-2): KAGVTQTPRYLIKTRGQQVTLSCSPISGHRSVSWYQQTPGQGLQFLFEYFSETQRNKGNFPGRFSGRQFSNSRSEMNVSTLELGDSALYLCASTPTTGENYGYTFGSGTRLTVV.

This chain links TRBV5-1 with TRBJ1-5; unclear D gene. Between the trimmed V and J ends, which lost 3 bases and 4 bases, there was a span of 2 bases. From germline, CDR1 is SGHRS and CDR2 YFSETQ. This CDR3 is built from 11 residues. DNA of the CDR3: TGCGCCAGCAGCTCTAATCAGCCCCAGCATTTT. This encodes CASSSNQPQHF.

CDR3 sequence: CASSQPGQNYEQYF. The CDR3 DNA follows: TGTGCCAGCAGCCAGCCGGGACAGAACTACGAGCAGTACTTC. The chain combines TRBV3-1 (or the pseudogene TRBV3-2) with TRBJ2-7; 7 bases fit TRBD1. From germline, CDR1 is LGHDT and CDR2 YNNKEL (reference sequence). CDR3 length: 14 amino acids. Trimming at V came to 3 bases and at J to 3 bases, leaving 5 bases not matched to a gene.

The genes are TRBV5-1 and TRBJ2-3; TRBD2 aligns across 8 bases. V dropped 5 bases and J dropped 3; count of bases not matched to a gene: 2. The CDR3 contains 13 residues. Germline V CDR1 and CDR2: SGHRS, YFSETQ. CDR3 in amino acids: CASRAGGTDTQYF. The DNA of the CDR3 is TGCGCCAGCAGGGCGGGGGGAACAGATACGCAGTATTTT.

The chain couples TRBV10-3 to TRBJ1-2, with D tentatively TRBD1 (5 bases). CDR3 length equals 14 residues. The V end was cut by 3 bases, the J end by 7 bases, with 15 bases between. Germline-derived CDR1 and CDR2 are ENHRY and SYGVKD. CDR3 in DNA: TGTGCCATCAGTGATTCAGTAGGGGATGGTGGCTACACCTTC. Encoded protein: CAISDSVGDGGYTF.

This chain links TRBV4-1 with TRBJ1-5, with D unclear. V was cut by 1 base and J by 6 bases, with 10 bases left in between. Germline CDR1 reads MGHRA; CDR2 reads YSYEKL. The CDR3 totals 14 residues. CDR3 residues: CASSQVQSPQPQHF. The CDR3 bases are TGCGCCAGCAGCCAAGTACAGTCCCCTCAGCCCCAGCATTTT.

In the case of this clone: One end of the junction does not line up with germline, which may come from a read error. The rearrangement joins TRBV7-9 to TRBJ2-5; 8 bases agree with TRBD1. The CDR3 is made up of 12 amino acids. Germline-derived CDR1 and CDR2 are SEHNR and FQNEAQ (reference sequence). CDR3 region: CASSPEDRDVHF. As DNA, the CDR3 is TGTGCCAGCAGCCCCGAGGACAGGGACGTACACTTC.

As concerns this clone: Other DNA sequences in this specimen translate into the identical CDR3. The CDR3 region has the DNA TGTGCCAGCAGTGCGGGCCAAGAGACCCAGTACTTC. Protein product: CASSAGQETQYF. The V and J genes are TRBV2 and TRBJ2-5; D ambiguous. The germline V and J ends were trimmed by 4 bases and 1 base, with 4 bases remaining between them. The CDR3 sequence is 12 residues long. CDR1 and CDR2 from the germline V gene are SNHLY and FYNNEI.